These T cell receptor beta chains were read from a single sample in a study of OX40 agonist ivuxolimab in advanced cancers. Assay used: immunoSEQ multiplex PCR; TCRdb lists only in-frame clones, some missing. The data show around 76,000 clones, around 86% seen once. The input for sequencing was CD4+ or CD8+ T cells sorted from blood, taken in a trial of the OX40 agonist ivuxolimab. The receptors shown here come from an adult with an advanced solid tumor such as melanoma, head and neck, liver or kidney cancer. The CDR3 runs from the conserved cysteine through the conserved F or W. A D gene is named only where the DNA matches it firmly. The size field is filled for only some rows; it gives once, few, many or a size class.

clone_size: NA
v_call: TRBV18
j_call: TRBJ2-2
d_call: NA
cdr3_nt: TGTGCCAGCTCATCGTCGGTCCCGCGGGGCACCGGGGAGCTGTTTTTT
cdr3_aa: CASSSSVPRGTGELFF

clone_size: NA
v_call: TRBV6-5
j_call: TRBJ2-3
d_call: NA
cdr3_nt: TGTGCCAGCAGTCCTCTTTCAAGCACAGATACGCAGTATTTT
cdr3_aa: CASSPLSSTDTQYF

clone_size: few
v_call: TRBV7-2
j_call: TRBJ1-3
d_call: NA
cdr3_nt: TGTGCCAGCAGCTTAGTGGGGGTGTTGGGAAACACCATATATTTT
cdr3_aa: CASSLVGVLGNTIYF

clone_size: NA
v_call: TRBV5-6
j_call: TRBJ2-7
d_call: NA
cdr3_nt: TGTGCCAGCAGCGGACTAGCAGAGGGGGCCGAGCAGTACTTC
cdr3_aa: CASSGLAEGAEQYF

clone_size: NA
v_call: TRBV11-3
j_call: TRBJ2-7
d_call: NA
cdr3_nt: TGTGCCAGCGACCGGGACGAGTCCTACGAGCAGTACTTC
cdr3_aa: CASDRDESYEQYF

clone_size: NA
v_call: TRBV27
j_call: TRBJ2-1
d_call: NA
cdr3_nt: TGTGCCAGCAGTTTGATCCCGCGCAATGAGCAGTTCTTC
cdr3_aa: CASSLIPRNEQFF

clone_size: NA
v_call: TRBV19
j_call: TRBJ1-5
d_call: NA
cdr3_nt: TGTGCCAGTAGTACCCGAATTCGGCAGCCCCAGCATTTT
cdr3_aa: CASSTRIRQPQHF

clone_size: NA
v_call: TRBV2
j_call: TRBJ2-3
d_call: NA
cdr3_nt: TGTGCCAGCAGTGAGGGCACAGATACGCAGTATTTT
cdr3_aa: CASSEGTDTQYF

clone_size: once
v_call: TRBV30
j_call: TRBJ2-7
d_call: NA
cdr3_nt: TGTGCCTGGAGTGAACAATACGAGCAGTACTTC
cdr3_aa: CAWSEQYEQYF

clone_size: NA
v_call: TRBV27
j_call: TRBJ2-3
d_call: NA
cdr3_nt: TGTGCCAGCAGTTTTGGTCCACAAGGCACAGATACGCAGTATTTT
cdr3_aa: CASSFGPQGTDTQYF

clone_size: NA
v_call: TRBV19
j_call: TRBJ2-5
d_call: TRBD1
cdr3_nt: TGTGCCAGTAGTCCGGGACAGGCGGACGGGGAGACCCAGTACTTC
cdr3_aa: CASSPGQADGETQYF

clone_size: NA
v_call: TRBV5-1
j_call: TRBJ1-2
d_call: NA
cdr3_nt: TGCGCCAGCAGCTTGGAAGGACGCTGGATGTCTTATGGTGGCTACACCTTC
cdr3_aa: CASSLEGRWMSYGGYTF

clone_size: NA
v_call: TRBV28
j_call: TRBJ1-5
d_call: NA
cdr3_nt: TGTGCCAGCACCGGACCGGCCAACAATCAGCCCCAGCATTTT
cdr3_aa: CASTGPANNQPQHF

clone_size: NA
v_call: TRBV2
j_call: TRBJ2-7
d_call: TRBD2
cdr3_nt: TGTGCCAGCAGTGGGCCTAGCGGAAGCTCCTACGAGCAGTACTTC
cdr3_aa: CASSGPSGSSYEQYF

clone_size: NA
v_call: TRBV2
j_call: TRBJ2-7
d_call: TRBD2
cdr3_nt: TGTGCCAGCAGTGGCCCCCTCGGGAGGGCAAGTGCCTACGAGCAGTACTTC
cdr3_aa: CASSGPLGRASAYEQYF

clone_size: NA
v_call: TRBV30
j_call: TRBJ1-1
d_call: NA
cdr3_nt: TGTGCCTGGCTCAGGCCGGGGATGAACACTGAAGCTTTCTTT
cdr3_aa: CAWLRPGMNTEAFF

clone_size: NA
v_call: TRBV5-1
j_call: TRBJ1-2
d_call: NA
cdr3_nt: TGCGCCAGCAGCTCCGGAGGAGTTGCGGGCTACACCTTC
cdr3_aa: CASSSGGVAGYTF

clone_size: NA
v_call: TRBV5-1
j_call: TRBJ2-7
d_call: NA
cdr3_nt: TGCGCCAGCAGCCCGGGCGGGGGCCTCTACGAGCAGTACTTC
cdr3_aa: CASSPGGGLYEQYF

clone_size: NA
v_call: TRBV12-5
j_call: TRBJ1-3
d_call: TRBD1
cdr3_nt: TGTGCTAGTGGTTTGGCAGGGACAGCTGGAAACACCATATATTTT
cdr3_aa: CASGLAGTAGNTIYF

clone_size: NA
v_call: TRBV6-5
j_call: TRBJ1-6
d_call: NA
cdr3_nt: TGTGCCAGCACGAGCAGTGATTCACCCCTCCACTTT
cdr3_aa: CASTSSDSPLHF

clone_size: NA
v_call: TRBV29-1
j_call: TRBJ2-1
d_call: NA
cdr3_nt: TGCAGCGTTGTTCTTCGGTACTCCTACAATGAGCAGTTCTTC
cdr3_aa: CSVVLRYSYNEQFF

clone_size: NA
v_call: TRBV10-3
j_call: TRBJ1-2
d_call: TRBD1
cdr3_nt: TGTGCCATCAGTGTCGACAGGGAGGTTGGTGGCTACACCTTC
cdr3_aa: CAISVDREVGGYTF

clone_size: NA
v_call: TRBV6-6
j_call: TRBJ1-1
d_call: NA
cdr3_nt: TGTGCCAGCAGTTACTATGACGACAGCACTGAAGCTTTCTTT
cdr3_aa: CASSYYDDSTEAFF

clone_size: NA
v_call: TRBV11-2
j_call: TRBJ2-2
d_call: NA
cdr3_nt: TGTGCCAGCAAGGGGGTTAACACCGGGGAGCTGTTTTTT
cdr3_aa: CASKGVNTGELFF

clone_size: NA
v_call: TRBV6-1
j_call: TRBJ2-1
d_call: NA
cdr3_nt: TGTGCCAGCGAGGGAGTCGGTGAGCAGTTCTTC
cdr3_aa: CASEGVGEQFF

clone_size: NA
v_call: TRBV29-1
j_call: TRBJ2-7
d_call: TRBD1
cdr3_nt: TGCAGCGTTCGATGGACAGGCGGGTACGAGCAGTACTTC
cdr3_aa: CSVRWTGGYEQYF

clone_size: NA
v_call: TRBV19
j_call: TRBJ1-5
d_call: NA
cdr3_nt: TGTGCCAGTAAAGGCACACTCGATCAGCCCCAGCATTTT
cdr3_aa: CASKGTLDQPQHF

clone_size: NA
v_call: TRBV5-6
j_call: TRBJ1-3
d_call: NA
cdr3_nt: TGTGCCAGCAGCTATAGAAACACCATATATTTT
cdr3_aa: CASSYRNTIYF

clone_size: few
v_call: TRBV6-1
j_call: TRBJ1-4
d_call: TRBD1
cdr3_nt: TGTGCCAGCAGTCGAGTTGGGACAGGCAATGAAAAACTGTTTTTT
cdr3_aa: CASSRVGTGNEKLFF

clone_size: NA
v_call: TRBV2
j_call: TRBJ2-3
d_call: TRBD1
cdr3_nt: TGTGCCAGCAGAGGGGGGACAGGGATGGCGAGCACAGATACGCAGTATTTT
cdr3_aa: CASRGGTGMASTDTQYF

clone_size: NA
v_call: TRBV18
j_call: TRBJ2-5
d_call: NA
cdr3_nt: TGTGCCAGCTCACCAGGTGCACAAGAGACCCAGTACTTC
cdr3_aa: CASSPGAQETQYF

clone_size: few
v_call: TRBV7-8
j_call: TRBJ2-7
d_call: TRBD1
cdr3_nt: TGTGCCAGCAGCCCCCAGACAGGGGACTCCTACGAGCAGTACTTC
cdr3_aa: CASSPQTGDSYEQYF